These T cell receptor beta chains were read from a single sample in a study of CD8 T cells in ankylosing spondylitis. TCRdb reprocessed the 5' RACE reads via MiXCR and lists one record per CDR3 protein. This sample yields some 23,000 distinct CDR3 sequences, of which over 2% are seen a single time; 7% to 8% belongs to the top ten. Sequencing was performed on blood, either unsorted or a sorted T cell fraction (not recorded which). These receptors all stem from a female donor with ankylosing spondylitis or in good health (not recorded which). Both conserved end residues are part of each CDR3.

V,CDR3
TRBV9,CASKRSGGPTDTQYF
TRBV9,CASSRGTARYGYTF
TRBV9,CASSVVTDTQYF
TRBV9,CASGAGGSVPYEQYF
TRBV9,CASSPNLAGGVYNEQFF
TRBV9,CASSPRVSGEQYF
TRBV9,CASSVSGETQYF
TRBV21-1,CASSAHSRLLFF
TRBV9,CASSPHSSYEQYF
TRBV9,CASSPGTGGGNSPLHF
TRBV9,CASSVVPDNNSPLHF
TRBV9,CASSGVDTYTGELFF
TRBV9,CASSQGLAGTNTGELFF
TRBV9,CASSARAADPTPEQYF
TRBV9,CASSVDLGGTEAFF
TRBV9,CASSVGWSGANVLTF
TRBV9,CASSGTGNNEKLFF
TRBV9,CASSVVPASGSYLDEQFF
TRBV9,CASSVVPDRPYEQYF
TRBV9,CASRGGPGDTQYF
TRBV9,CASSGTSGSRYNEQFF
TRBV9,CASSPIFRELTLHF
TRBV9,CASSVAAGEYNEQFF
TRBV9,CASSTTGGGNQPQHF
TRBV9,CASSVGAEQETQYF
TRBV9,CASSVRTSGLETQYF
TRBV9,CASSDPGQGASDTQYF
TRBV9,CASSVDLTNQPQHF
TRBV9,CASSTRWGGDTDTQYF
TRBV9,CASSVGLGPNTEAFF
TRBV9,CASSAGTGGTEAFF
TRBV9,CASSVVGISYNEQFF
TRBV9,CASSGGATDTQYF
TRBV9,CASSVEQTGDYGYTF
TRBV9,CASSVDLAGGWNEQFF
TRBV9,CASNVGNSPSNEQFF
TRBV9,CASSVGQAPYEQYF
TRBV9,CASSLAVDSNSPLHF
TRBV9,CASSVAFQGHEQYF
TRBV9,CASSVESGAGELFF
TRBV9,CASSVGGTENQPQHF
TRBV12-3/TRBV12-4,CASTPGVTAPGELFF
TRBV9,CASSVNLGDRETQYF
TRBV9,CASSVSSLMNTEAFF
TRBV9,CASSSTGTSGRRAGELFF
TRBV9,CASGTGGNNQPQHF
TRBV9,CASSVATSSGGSSYNEQFF
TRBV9,CASSVDPGTGRKLFF
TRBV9,CASSARTGGKFF
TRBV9,CASSVGVSGSTDTQYF
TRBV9,CASSVAQVSSETQYF
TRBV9,CASSVSLGSSYNEQFF
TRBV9,CASSQTGRGQPQHF
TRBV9,CASSGTMQETQYF